Included here is one TCR beta chain sequence, with context. As yet, its antigen is unknown. These data belong to a study of early T cells in non-severe SARS-CoV-2 infection. Overall study: The input, bulk RNA from unsorted whole blood, was sequenced, and chains were unpaired. General study results and limits: There was a bias toward anti-spike CD8 responses in VDJdb matching, which missed private and CD4 specificities.

The TCR library protocol attached unique molecular identifiers to the individual cDNA molecules. Using its own MiXCR run on the 5' RACE reads, TCRdb lists one record per CDR3 protein. The repertoire holds fewer than 30,000 distinct CDR3 sequences, with 5.4% as singletons. Losses at the gene ends were 2 bases for V and 3 bases for J; bases not matched to a gene: 4. CDR1 is SGHTA and CDR2 is FQGNSA in the germline V gene. CDR3 length: 15 residues. The source of this sequence is an adult who was a healthcare worker with PCR-confirmed SARS-CoV-2 infection or an uninfected control (not recorded which). The sample consisted of whole blood. The V gene is TRBV7-2, the J gene TRBJ2-7; 10 nucleotides match TRBD2. The CDR3 DNA reads TGTGCCAGCAGCTTAACTAGCGGGAACCTCTACGAGCAGTACTTC. Amino acid sequence: CASSLTSGNLYEQYF.